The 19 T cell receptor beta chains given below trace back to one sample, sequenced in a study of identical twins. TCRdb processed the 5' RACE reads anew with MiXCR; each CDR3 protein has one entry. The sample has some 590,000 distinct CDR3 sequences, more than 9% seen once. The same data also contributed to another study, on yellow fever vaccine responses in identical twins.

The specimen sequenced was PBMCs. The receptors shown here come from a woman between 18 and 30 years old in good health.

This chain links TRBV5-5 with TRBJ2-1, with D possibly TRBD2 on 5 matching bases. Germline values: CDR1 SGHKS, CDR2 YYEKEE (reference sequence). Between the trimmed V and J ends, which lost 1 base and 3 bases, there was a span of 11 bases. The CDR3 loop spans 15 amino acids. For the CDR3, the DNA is TGTGCCAGCAGCTTGAGGCTAGCTCGCTACAATGAGCAGTTCTTC. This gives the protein CASSLRLARYNEQFF. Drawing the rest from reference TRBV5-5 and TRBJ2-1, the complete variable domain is DAGVTQSPTHLIKTRGQQVTLRCSPISGHKSVSWYQQVLGQGPQFIFQYYEKEERGRGNFPDRFSARQFPNYSSELNVNALLLGDSALYLCASSLRLARYNEQFFGPGTRLTVL.

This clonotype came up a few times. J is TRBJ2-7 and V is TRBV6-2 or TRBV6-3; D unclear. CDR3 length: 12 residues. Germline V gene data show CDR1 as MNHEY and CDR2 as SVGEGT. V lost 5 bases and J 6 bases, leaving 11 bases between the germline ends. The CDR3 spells CASSKTVGEQYF. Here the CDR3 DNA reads TGTGCCAGCAGTAAGACCGTCGGCGAGCAGTACTTC.

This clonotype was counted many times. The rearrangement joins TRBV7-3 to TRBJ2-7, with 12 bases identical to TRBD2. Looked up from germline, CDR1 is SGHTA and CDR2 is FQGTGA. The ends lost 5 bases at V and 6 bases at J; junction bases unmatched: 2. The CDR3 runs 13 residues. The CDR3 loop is CASSILAGGEQYF. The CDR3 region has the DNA TGTGCCAGCAGCATACTAGCGGGGGGCGAGCAGTACTTC.

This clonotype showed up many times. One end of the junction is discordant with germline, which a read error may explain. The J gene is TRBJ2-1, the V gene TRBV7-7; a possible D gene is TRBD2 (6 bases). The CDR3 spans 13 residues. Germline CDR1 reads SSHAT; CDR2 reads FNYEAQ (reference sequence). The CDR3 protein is CASSRGGNTEQFF. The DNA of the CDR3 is TGTGCTAGCAGCCGGGGAGGAAACACTGAGCAGTTCTTC.

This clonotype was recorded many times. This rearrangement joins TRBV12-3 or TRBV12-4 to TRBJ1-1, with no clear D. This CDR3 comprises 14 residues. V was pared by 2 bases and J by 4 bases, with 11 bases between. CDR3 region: CASSLREIGTEAFF. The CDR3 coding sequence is TGTGCCAGCAGTTTAAGGGAAATCGGCACTGAAGCTTTCTTT.

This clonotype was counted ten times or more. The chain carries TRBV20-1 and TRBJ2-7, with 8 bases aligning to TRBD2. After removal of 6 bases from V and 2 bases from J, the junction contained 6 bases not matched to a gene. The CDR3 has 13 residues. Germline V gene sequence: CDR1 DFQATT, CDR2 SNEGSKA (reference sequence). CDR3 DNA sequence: TGCAGTGCACCCGGGGGGGTGCCCTACGAGCAGTACTTC. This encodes CSAPGGVPYEQYF.

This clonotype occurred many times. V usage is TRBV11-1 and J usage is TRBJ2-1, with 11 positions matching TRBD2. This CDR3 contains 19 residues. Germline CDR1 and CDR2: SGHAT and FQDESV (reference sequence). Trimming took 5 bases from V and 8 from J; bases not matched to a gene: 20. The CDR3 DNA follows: TGTGCCAGCAGCCCGATCCCCCCTCTGGGACTAGCGGTCCTCCATGAGCAGTTCTTC. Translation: CASSPIPPLGLAVLHEQFF.

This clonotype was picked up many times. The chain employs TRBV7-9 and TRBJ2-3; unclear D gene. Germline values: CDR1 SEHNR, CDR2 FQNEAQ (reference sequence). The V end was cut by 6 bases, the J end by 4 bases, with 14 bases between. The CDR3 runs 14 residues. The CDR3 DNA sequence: TGTGCCAGCAGAAGATTAGAGGTCTCAGATACGCAGTATTTT. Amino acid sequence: CASRRLEVSDTQYF.

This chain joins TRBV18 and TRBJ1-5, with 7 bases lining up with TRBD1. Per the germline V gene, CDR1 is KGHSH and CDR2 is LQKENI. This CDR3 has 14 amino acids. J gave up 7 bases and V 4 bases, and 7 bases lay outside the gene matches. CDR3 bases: TGTGCCAGCTCACGACAGGGTGAGAGACAGCCCCAGCATTTT. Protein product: CASSRQGERQPQHF.

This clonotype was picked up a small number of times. The CDR3 spells CASSFGTSADIQYF. The DNA for the CDR3 is TGTGCCAGCAGTTTTGGGACTAGCGCGGACATTCAGTACTTC. The V and J genes are TRBV28 and TRBJ2-4, with 10 bases fitting TRBD2. CDR3 length equals 14 residues. V lost 3 bases and J lost 8; bases outside the gene matches: 4. Germline V lookup: CDR1 MDHEN, CDR2 SYDVKM.

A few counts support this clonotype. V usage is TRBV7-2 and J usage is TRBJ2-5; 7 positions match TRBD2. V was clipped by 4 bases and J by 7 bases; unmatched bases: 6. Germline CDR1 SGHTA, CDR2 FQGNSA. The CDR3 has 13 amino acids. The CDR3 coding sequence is TGTGCCAGCAGCTCTAGCGGTGGCGGGACCCAGTACTTC. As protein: CASSSSGGGTQYF. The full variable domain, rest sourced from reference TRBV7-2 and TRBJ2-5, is GAGVSQSPSNKVTEKGKDVELRCDPISGHTALYWYRQSLGQGLEFLIYFQGNSAPDKSGLPSDRFSAERTGGSVSTLTIQRTQQEDSAVYLCASSSSGGGTQYFGPGTRLLVL.

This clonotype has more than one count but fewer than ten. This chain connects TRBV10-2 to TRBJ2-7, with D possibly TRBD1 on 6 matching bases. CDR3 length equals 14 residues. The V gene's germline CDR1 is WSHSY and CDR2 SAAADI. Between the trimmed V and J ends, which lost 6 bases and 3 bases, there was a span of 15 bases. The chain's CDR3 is CASRGRDKDYEQYF. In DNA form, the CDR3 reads TGCGCCAGCAGGGGCCGGGACAAGGACTACGAGCAGTACTTC.

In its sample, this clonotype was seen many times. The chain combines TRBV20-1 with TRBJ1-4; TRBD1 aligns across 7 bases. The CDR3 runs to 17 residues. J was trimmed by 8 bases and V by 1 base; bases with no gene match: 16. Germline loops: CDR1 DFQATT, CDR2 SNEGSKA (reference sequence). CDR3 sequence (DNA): TGCAGTGCTAGAGGAGGGACAGTGGCACCCGAAGCCGAAAAACTGTTTTTT. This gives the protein CSARGGTVAPEAEKLFF.

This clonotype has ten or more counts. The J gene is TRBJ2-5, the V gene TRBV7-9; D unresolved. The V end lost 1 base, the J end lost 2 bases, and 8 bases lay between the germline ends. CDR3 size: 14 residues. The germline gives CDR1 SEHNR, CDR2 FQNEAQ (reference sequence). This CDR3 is CASSLEGYQETQYF. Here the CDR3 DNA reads TGTGCCAGCAGCTTAGAGGGATATCAAGAGACCCAGTACTTC.

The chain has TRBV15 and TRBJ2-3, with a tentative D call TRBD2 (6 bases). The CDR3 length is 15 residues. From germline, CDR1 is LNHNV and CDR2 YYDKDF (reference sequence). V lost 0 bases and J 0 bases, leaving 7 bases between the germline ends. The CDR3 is CATSREGGSTDTQYF. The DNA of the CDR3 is TGTGCCACCAGCAGAGAGGGGGGTAGCACAGATACGCAGTATTTT.

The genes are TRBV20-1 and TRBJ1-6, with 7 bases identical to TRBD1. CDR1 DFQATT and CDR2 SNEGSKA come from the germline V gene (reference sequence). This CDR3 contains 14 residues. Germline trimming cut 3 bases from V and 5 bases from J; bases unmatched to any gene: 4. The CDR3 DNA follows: TGCAGTGCTAGTCAAGGGGGCGATAATTCACCCCTCCACTTT. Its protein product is CSASQGGDNSPLHF.

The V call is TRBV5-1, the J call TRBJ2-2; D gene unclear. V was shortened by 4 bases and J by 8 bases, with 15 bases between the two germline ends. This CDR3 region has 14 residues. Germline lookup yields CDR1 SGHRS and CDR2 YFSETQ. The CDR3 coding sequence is TGCGCCAGCAGCCCTCCGTTCGAGTCTGGGGAGCTGTTTTTT. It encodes CASSPPFESGELFF.

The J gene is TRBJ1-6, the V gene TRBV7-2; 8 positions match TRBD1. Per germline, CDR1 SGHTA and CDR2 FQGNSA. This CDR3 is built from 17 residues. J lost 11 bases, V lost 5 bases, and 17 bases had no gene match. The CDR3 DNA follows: TGTGCCAGCAGCCCCCGTAGACAGGGGAATCTGAACACACCCCTCCACTTT. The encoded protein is CASSPRRQGNLNTPLHF.

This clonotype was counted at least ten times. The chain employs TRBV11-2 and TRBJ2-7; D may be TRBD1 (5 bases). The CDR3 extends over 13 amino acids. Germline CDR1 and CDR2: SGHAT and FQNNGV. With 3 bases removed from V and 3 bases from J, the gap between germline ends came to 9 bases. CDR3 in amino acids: CASSFSQGYEQYF. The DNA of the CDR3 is TGTGCCAGCAGCTTCTCCCAGGGCTACGAGCAGTACTTC.